Each of the 10 T cell receptor beta chains below was sequenced from the same sample in a study of CD8+CD57+ T cells in acquired aplastic anemia. Patients chosen for sequencing had shown CD8+CD57+ cell expansion by flow cytometry. TCR beta VDJ and CDR3 profiles were obtained from a genomic DNA template. TCRdb redid the calling of the reads with MiXCR, one entry per CDR3 protein. The repertoire includes 250,000 to 350,000 distinct CDR3 sequences, around three fifths of them detected once, and 1.3% sits in the top ten. The sequenced sample was sorted CD4+, CD8+, or CD8+CD57+ T cells (not recorded which) from PBMCs. The receptors stem from a human donor with aplastic anemia.

About this clonotype itself: A much bigger clone sits one base away, suggesting this may be a read error. The genes are TRBV14 and TRBJ2-5; 13 bases align to TRBD2. Germline CDR1 SGHDN, CDR2 FVKESK. The CDR3 is 19 residues long. CDR3 sequence: CASGQDLTSGGPKQETQYF. The CDR3 DNA sequence: TGTGCCAGCGGCCAAGACTTGACTAGCGGGGGGCCGAAACAAGAGACCCAGTACTTC. Full variable domain (remainder filled in from reference TRBV14 and TRBJ2-5): EAGVTQFPSHSVIEKGQTVTLRCDPISGHDNLYWYRRVMGKEIKFLLHFVKESKQDESGMPNNRFLAERTGGTYSTLKVQPAELEDSGVYFCASGQDLTSGGPKQETQYFGPGTRLLVL.

The chain uses TRBV2 and TRBJ2-4, with D perhaps matching TRBD1 (6 bases). CDR3 size: 15 residues. The ends were cut back, 11 bases at V and 2 bases at J, with 19 bases in the middle. Germline CDR1 and CDR2: SNHLY and FYNNEI. The CDR3 is CAVGKGVGSKNIQYF. The CDR3 DNA sequence: TGTGCCGTCGGGAAGGGGGTGGGGTCCAAAAACATTCAGTACTTC.

This rearrangement joins TRBV7-6 to TRBJ2-5; 9 bases match TRBD1. Germline V gene lookup returns CDR1 SGHVS and CDR2 FNYEAQ. J was trimmed by 3 bases and V by 5 bases; bases with no gene match: 10. This CDR3 has 16 residues. CDR3 in amino acids: CASSLVRDRAEETQYF. The CDR3 coding sequence is TGTGCCAGCAGCCTCGTCCGGGACAGGGCTGAAGAGACCCAGTACTTC.

The CDR3 nucleotides are TGTGCCAGCTCACCGGGAACACAAGAAGAGACCCAGTACTTC. Translated, it gives CASSPGTQEETQYF. The chain recombines TRBV18 with TRBJ2-5; D gene uncertain. V lost 3 bases and J lost 3, with 11 bases in between. Germline CDR1 is KGHSH and CDR2 is LQKENI. There are 14 residues in the CDR3.

There are many counts of this clonotype. This chain connects TRBV12-3 or TRBV12-4 to TRBJ2-7; 8 positions match TRBD1. The CDR3 runs 15 residues. J was trimmed by 3 bases and V by 4 bases; bases with no gene match: 8. In DNA form, the CDR3 reads TGTGCCAGCAGTTCCCCTACAGGGGGTGTCTACGAGCAGTACTTC. Translating it yields CASSSPTGGVYEQYF.

About this clonotype: At one end the junction does not follow the germline gene, possibly because of a read error. This chain links TRBV7-9 with TRBJ2-3; 7 nucleotides line up with TRBD2. The CDR3 loop spans 13 amino acids. Germline CDR1 reads SEHNR; CDR2 reads FQNEAQ (reference sequence). CDR3 sequence (DNA): TGCGCCAGCAGCCAGGGAGGGTTCGATACGCAGTATTTT. This translates into CASSQGGFDTQYF.

The chain combines TRBV19 with TRBJ2-6; a weak D match, TRBD2 (5 bases). Germline CDR1 LNHDA, CDR2 SQIVND (reference sequence). This CDR3 comprises 17 residues. Between the trimmed V and J ends, which lost 5 bases and 0 bases, there was a span of 14 bases. The CDR3 here is CASSSTGSGSGANVLTF. CDR3 nucleotides: TGTGCCAGTAGTTCGACGGGATCGGGCTCTGGGGCCAACGTCCTGACTTTC.

The chain couples TRBV7-6 to TRBJ1-6; tentatively, D is TRBD1 (6 bases). CDR3 length: 15 residues. The germline V gene has CDR1 SGHVS and CDR2 FNYEAQ. V was trimmed by 5 bases and J by 9 bases, leaving 17 bases between them. This CDR3 is CASSGIQGRSSPLHF. The DNA of the CDR3 is TGTGCCAGCAGCGGGATTCAGGGGAGAAGTTCACCCCTCCACTTT.

This rearrangement joins TRBV25-1 to TRBJ2-3; maybe TRBD2 (5 bases). Germline CDR1 and CDR2: MGHDK and SYGVNS. The CDR3 has 12 residues. The germline V and J ends were trimmed by 8 bases and 7 bases, with 13 bases remaining between them. This CDR3 reads CASSISGYTQYF. CDR3 nucleotides: TGTGCCAGCTCAATTTCGGGGTATACGCAGTATTTT.

The chain combines TRBV5-1 with TRBJ1-4, with D perhaps TRBD1 (6 bases). The ends were cut back, 0 bases at V and 8 bases at J, with 11 bases in the middle. Germline V gene data show CDR1 as SGHRS and CDR2 as YFSETQ. This CDR3 contains 14 residues. The CDR3 nucleotides are TGCGCCAGCAGCTTGGTCACAGGGAAAGAAAAACTGTTTTTT. This translates into CASSLVTGKEKLFF.